This TCR beta chain comes out of a study of T cell changes during pregnancy in multiple sclerosis. The germline V gene has CDR1 SNHLY and CDR2 FYNNEI. The length of the CDR3 is 13 residues. Trimming left V 6 bases short and J 4 bases short, with 10 bases between. Sequenced by immunoSEQ multiplex PCR; TCRdb stores in-frame clones only, minus some. The sample lists approximately 23,000 clones; about 90% were seen once. This chain uses TRBV2 with TRBJ1-5; D call uncertain. The sequence was collected from a female donor in good health, enrolled as a control in a pregnancy study. The input for sequencing was CD4+ T cells from peripheral blood mononuclear cells, taken in the third trimester of pregnancy. The CDR3 sequence is CASSQRDNQPQHF. The CDR3 DNA is TGTGCCAGCAGCCAACGGGATAATCAGCCCCAGCATTTT.